Listed below are T cell receptor beta chains from one sample, sequenced in a study of long-term antiretroviral therapy in people with HIV. The table came from immunoSEQ multiplex PCR; TCRdb's copy has only in-frame clones and leaves some out. The sample has tens of thousands of clones, roughly 84% seen once. This sample comprised unsorted PBMCs, obtained 2.8 years after starting antiretroviral therapy. These receptors were obtained from a man between 25 and 39 years old with HIV. Both conserved end residues are part of each CDR3.

>TRBJ1-6|TRBV11-2
CASSLGSPLHF
>TRBJ2-3|TRBV5-1
CASSSGQTDTQYF
>TRBJ2-1|TRBV7-2
CASSLDWGQYNEQFF
>TRBJ2-7|TRBV15
CATSRELAGMNEQYF
>TRBJ2-3|TRBV2
CASSQGRASTDTQYF
>TRBJ1-1|TRBV2
CASSVPQEGGNTEAFF
>TRBJ2-1|TRBV30
CAWSPRGASLDFNEQFF
>TRBJ2-2|TRBV28
CASSLKPPPPPGELFF
>TRBJ1-1|TRBV5-1
CASSLPEREAFF
>TRBJ2-5|TRBV5-6
CASSLSVQGMETQYF
>TRBJ1-6|TRBV19
CASSRSGDSYNSPLHF
>TRBJ2-3|TRBV7-3
CASSLIGDRGRTDTQYF
>TRBJ2-2|TRBV6-5
CASRAAIANTGELFF
>TRBJ2-5|TRBV2
CASRGQQETQYF
>TRBJ1-2|TRBV6-6
CASSYGSDYTF
>TRBJ1-4|TRBV10-1
CASSESGTPRLFF
>TRBJ2-3|TRBV18
CASSPLAGADGTQYF
>TRBJ1-3|TRBV2
CASSSTGGSGNTIYF
>TRBJ2-7|TRBV5-6
CASSLGTSLYEQYF
>TRBJ2-7|TRBV5-4
CASSLGWGRTYEQYF
>TRBJ2-2|TRBV6-1
CASDREGRWTGELFF
>TRBJ2-4|TRBV19
CASSIDLGHSIQYF
>TRBJ2-2|TRBV21-1
CASSTRAGVHTGELFF